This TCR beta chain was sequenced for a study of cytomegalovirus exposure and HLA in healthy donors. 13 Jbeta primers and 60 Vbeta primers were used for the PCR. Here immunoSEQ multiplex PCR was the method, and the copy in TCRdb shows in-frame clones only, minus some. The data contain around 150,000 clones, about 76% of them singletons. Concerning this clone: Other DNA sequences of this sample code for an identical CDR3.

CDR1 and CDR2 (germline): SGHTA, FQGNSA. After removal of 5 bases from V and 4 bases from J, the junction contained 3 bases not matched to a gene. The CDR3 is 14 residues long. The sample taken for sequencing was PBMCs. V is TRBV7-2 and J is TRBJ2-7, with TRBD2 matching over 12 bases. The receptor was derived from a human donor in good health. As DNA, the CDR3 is TGTGCCAGCAGCCTGACTAGCGGGAGTTACGAGCAGTACTTC. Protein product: CASSLTSGSYEQYF.